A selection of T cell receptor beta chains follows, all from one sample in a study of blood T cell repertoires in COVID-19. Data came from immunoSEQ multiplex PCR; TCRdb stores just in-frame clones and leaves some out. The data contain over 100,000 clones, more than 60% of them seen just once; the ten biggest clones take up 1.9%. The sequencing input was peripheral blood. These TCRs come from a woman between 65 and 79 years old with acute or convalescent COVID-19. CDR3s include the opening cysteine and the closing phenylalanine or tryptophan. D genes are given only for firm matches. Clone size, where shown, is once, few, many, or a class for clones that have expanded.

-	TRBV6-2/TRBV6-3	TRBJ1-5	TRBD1	CASSWTGGNQPQHF	TGTGCCAGCAGTTGGACAGGGGGCAATCAGCCCCAGCATTTT
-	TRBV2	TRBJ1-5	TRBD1	CASRGTGGKAQHF	TGTGCCAGCAGGGGGACAGGGGGCAAGGCCCAGCATTTT
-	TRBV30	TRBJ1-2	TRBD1	CAWTEILQGDGYTF	TGTGCCTGGACGGAAATATTACAGGGGGATGGCTACACCTTC
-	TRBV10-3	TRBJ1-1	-	CAISGAARGAEAFF	TGTGCCATCAGCGGGGCGGCCAGGGGCGCTGAAGCTTTCTTT
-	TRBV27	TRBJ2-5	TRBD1	CASSRIFGTDQETQYF	TGTGCCAGCAGTCGCATATTTGGGACAGACCAAGAGACCCAGTACTTC
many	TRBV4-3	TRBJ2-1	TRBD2	CASSQDRVAGGLNNEQFF	TGCGCCAGCAGCCAAGATCGGGTAGCGGGGGGGCTAAACAATGAGCAGTTCTTC
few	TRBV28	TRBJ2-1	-	CASSLSSYGQFF	TGTGCCAGCAGTTTATCCTCTTACGGGCAGTTCTTC
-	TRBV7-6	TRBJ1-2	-	CASSISGGRGGYTF	TGTGCCAGCAGCATTAGCGGAGGGAGAGGTGGCTACACCTTC
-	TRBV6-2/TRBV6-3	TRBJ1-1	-	CASSYVRTEAFF	TGTGCCAGCAGTTACGTGAGGACTGAAGCTTTCTTT
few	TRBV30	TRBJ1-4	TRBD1	CAWRARDSSNEKLFF	TGTGCCTGGAGGGCCCGGGACAGCTCTAATGAAAAACTGTTTTTT
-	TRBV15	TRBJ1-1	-	CATSSQRFGEAFF	TGTGCCACCAGCAGTCAGCGATTCGGTGAAGCTTTCTTT
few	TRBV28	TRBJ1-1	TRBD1	CASRATGGGTEAFF	TGTGCCAGCAGGGCGACAGGGGGCGGCACTGAAGCTTTCTTT
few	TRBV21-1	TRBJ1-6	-	CASSSRTGSSPLHF	TGTGCCAGCAGCAGCCGGACAGGCAGTTCACCCCTCCACTTT
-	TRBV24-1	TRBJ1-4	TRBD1	CATSDRTGGREKLFF	TGTGCCACCAGTGATCGGACAGGGGGTCGGGAAAAACTGTTTTTT
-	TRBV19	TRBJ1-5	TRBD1	CASSPLAGGNQPQHF	TGTGCCAGTAGTCCTTTGGCAGGGGGTAATCAGCCCCAGCATTTT
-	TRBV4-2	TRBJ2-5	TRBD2	CASSHSGGRQETQYF	TGTGCCAGCAGCCATAGCGGGGGCCGCCAAGAGACCCAGTACTTC
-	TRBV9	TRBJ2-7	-	CASSVDAGSYEQYF	TGTGCCAGCAGCGTAGATGCGGGATCCTACGAGCAGTACTTC
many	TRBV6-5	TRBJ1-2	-	CASSYSSRMREGYTF	TGTGCCAGCAGTTACTCGAGTCGCATGAGAGAAGGCTACACCTTC
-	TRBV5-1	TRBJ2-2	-	CASSLPGAGELFF	TGCGCCAGCAGCCTCCCGGGAGCGGGGGAGCTGTTTTTT
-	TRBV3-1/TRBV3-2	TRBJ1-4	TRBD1	CASRAGQGVEKLFF	TGTGCCAGCAGGGCAGGACAGGGCGTGGAAAAACTGTTTTTT
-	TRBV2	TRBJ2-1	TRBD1	CASGQGRYNEQFF	TGTGCCAGCGGACAGGGACGGTACAATGAGCAGTTCTTC
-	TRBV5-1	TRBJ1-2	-	CASSLVAARDNYGYTF	TGCGCCAGCAGCTTGGTCGCGGCCCGAGATAACTATGGCTACACCTTC
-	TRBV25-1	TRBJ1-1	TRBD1	CASSELGVRGIGDTEAFF	TGTGCCAGCAGTGAATTGGGGGTCAGGGGGATTGGGGACACTGAAGCTTTCTTT
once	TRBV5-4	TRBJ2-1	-	CASSRKGAGSYNEQFF	TGTGCCAGCAGCCGGAAAGGGGCAGGGTCCTACAATGAGCAGTTCTTC
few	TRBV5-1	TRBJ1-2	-	CASSWNSYGYTF	TGCGCCAGCAGCTGGAACAGTTATGGCTACACCTTC
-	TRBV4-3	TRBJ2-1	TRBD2	CASSQLAGGINNEQFF	TGCGCCAGCAGCCAACTAGCGGGGGGGATAAACAATGAGCAGTTCTTC
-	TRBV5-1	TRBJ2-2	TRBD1	CASSSGTGATGELFF	TGCGCCAGCAGCTCGGGGACAGGGGCGACCGGGGAGCTGTTTTTT
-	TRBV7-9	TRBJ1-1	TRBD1	CASSETGTGDTEAFF	TGTGCCAGCAGCGAAACCGGGACAGGGGACACTGAAGCTTTCTTT
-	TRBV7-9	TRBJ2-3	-	CASAGTDTQYF	TGTGCCAGCGCCGGGACAGATACGCAGTATTTT
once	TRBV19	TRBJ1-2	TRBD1	CASTPSTGITYGYTF	TGTGCCAGTACCCCATCGACAGGGATCACCTATGGCTACACCTTC
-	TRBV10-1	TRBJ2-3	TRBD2	CASSGGVRTDTQYF	TGCGCCTCAAGCGGGGGGGTGCGGACAGATACGCAGTATTTT
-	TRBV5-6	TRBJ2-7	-	CASILWGHSYEQYF	TGTGCCAGCATTCTCTGGGGGCATTCCTACGAGCAGTACTTC
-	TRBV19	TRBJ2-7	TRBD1	CASSIVWGQGYEQYF	TGTGCCAGTAGTATAGTTTGGGGACAGGGCTACGAGCAGTACTTC
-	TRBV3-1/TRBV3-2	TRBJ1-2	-	CASSQSGGGWAYGYTF	TGTGCCAGCAGCCAGTCCGGGGGAGGGTGGGCCTATGGCTACACCTTC
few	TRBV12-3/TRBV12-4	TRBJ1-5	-	CASSRTGNQPQHF	TGTGCCAGCAGCCGTACAGGGAATCAGCCCCAGCATTTT
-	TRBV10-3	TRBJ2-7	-	CAISKTQGSLSYEQYF	TGTGCCATCAGTAAAACTCAGGGGAGCCTCTCCTACGAGCAGTACTTC
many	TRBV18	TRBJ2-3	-	CASSSKLTDTDTQYF	TGTGCCAGCTCATCCAAGCTGACAGACACAGATACGCAGTATTTT
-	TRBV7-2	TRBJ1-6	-	CASSLRRPSRPYNSPLHF	TGTGCCAGCAGCTTACGCAGGCCCAGTCGGCCCTATAATTCACCCCTCCACTTT
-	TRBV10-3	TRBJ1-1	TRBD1	CAIQAGGQEAFF	TGTGCCATCCAGGCAGGGGGACAGGAAGCTTTCTTT
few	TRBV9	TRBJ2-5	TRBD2	CASSVTSAQTQYF	TGTGCCAGCAGCGTAACTAGCGCGCAGACCCAGTACTTC
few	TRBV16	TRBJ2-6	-	CASSQSLPGSGANVLTF	TGTGCCAGCAGCCAATCCCTCCCGGGCTCTGGGGCCAACGTCCTGACTTTC
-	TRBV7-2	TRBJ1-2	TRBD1	CASSPARGNGYTF	TGTGCCAGCAGCCCCGCCAGGGGGAATGGCTACACCTTC
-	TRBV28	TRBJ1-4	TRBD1	CASSRQGRREKLFF	TGTGCCAGCAGTCGACAGGGAAGGAGAGAAAAACTGTTTTTT
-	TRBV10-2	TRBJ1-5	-	CASSPRDQGGSNQPQHF	TGCGCCAGCAGTCCAAGGGACCAGGGAGGTAGCAATCAGCCCCAGCATTTT
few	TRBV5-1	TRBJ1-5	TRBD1	CASSLEGAKAQPQHF	TGCGCCAGCAGCCTCGAGGGGGCGAAAGCTCAGCCCCAGCATTTT
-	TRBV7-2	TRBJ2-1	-	CASSPNPVNEQFF	TGTGCCAGCAGCCCTAACCCCGTCAATGAGCAGTTCTTC
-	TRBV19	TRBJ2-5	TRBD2	CASSIGAGGRETQYF	TGTGCCAGTAGTATTGGAGCGGGGGGGCGGGAGACCCAGTACTTC
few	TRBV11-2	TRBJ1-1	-	CASSFNLGGDTEAFF	TGTGCCAGCAGCTTCAATTTGGGGGGGGACACTGAAGCTTTCTTT
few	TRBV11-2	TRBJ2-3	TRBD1	CASSLTGTGGTDTQYF	TGTGCCAGCAGCTTAACCGGGACAGGGGGCACAGATACGCAGTATTTT
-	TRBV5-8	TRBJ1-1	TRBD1	CASSRTGGRSTEAFF	TGTGCCAGCAGCCGTACAGGGGGCAGGTCGACTGAAGCTTTCTTT
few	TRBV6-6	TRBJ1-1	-	CASSYAGLNTEAFF	TGTGCCAGCAGTTACGCAGGATTGAACACTGAAGCTTTCTTT
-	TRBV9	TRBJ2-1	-	CASSVASNAYNEQFF	TGTGCCAGCAGCGTAGCGAGTAACGCCTACAATGAGCAGTTCTTC
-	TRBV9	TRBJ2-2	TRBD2	CASSESGTSGGGTGELFF	TGTGCCAGCAGCGAATCCGGGACTAGCGGGGGAGGCACCGGGGAGCTGTTTTTT
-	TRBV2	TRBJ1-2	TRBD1	CASKVTGDLPPAGYTF	TGTGCCAGCAAAGTTACAGGGGACCTCCCGCCCGCTGGCTACACCTTC
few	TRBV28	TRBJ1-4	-	CASSLREKLFF	TGTGCCAGCAGTTTGCGCGAAAAACTGTTTTTT